A selection of T cell receptor beta chains follows, all from one sample in a study of naive and memory T cell subsets. TCRdb re-called the 5' RACE reads through MiXCR, storing one row per CDR3 protein. The sample shows tens of thousands of distinct CDR3 sequences, 7.2% of them seen only once. All receptors come from a male donor in good health. Both conserved end residues are part of each CDR3. D genes are given only for firm matches. Clone size is given for some rows only: seen once, a few or many times, or a class if the clone is expanded.

d_gene	j_gene	v_gene	abundance	len	CDR3aa	CDR3nt
.	TRBJ2-1	TRBV18	many	14	CASSQEGVRNEQFF	TGTGCCAGCTCACAGGAGGGAGTGCGGAATGAGCAGTTCTTC
TRBD2	TRBJ2-1	TRBV2	few	14	CASIPGLAGGEQFF	TGTGCCAGCATTCCCGGACTAGCGGGGGGAGAGCAGTTCTTC
.	TRBJ1-1	TRBV6-1	many	13	CASSERLNTEAFF	TGTGCCAGCAGTGAAAGGCTGAACACTGAAGCTTTCTTT
.	TRBJ1-1	TRBV10-3	.	14	CAISGLELNTEAFF	TGTGCCATCAGTGGCTTGGAGCTGAACACTGAAGCTTTCTTT
.	TRBJ2-2	TRBV7-2	few	15	CASSPGGATTGELFF	TGTGCCAGCAGTCCCGGGGGCGCCACAACCGGGGAGCTGTTTTTT
.	TRBJ1-5	TRBV2	many	12	CASSEGGEFVNF	TGTGCCAGCAGTGAAGGGGGAGAATTCGTGAATTTT
.	TRBJ2-7	TRBV30	.	15	CAWSVPDMDAYEQYF	TGTGCCTGGAGTGTTCCGGACATGGACGCCTACGAGCAGTACTTC
.	TRBJ2-2	TRBV2	few	14	CASSVDSDTGELFF	TGTGCCAGCAGTGTCGACTCAGACACCGGGGAGCTGTTTTTT
TRBD1	TRBJ1-2	TRBV12-3/TRBV12-4	few	18	CASLGRDRQPKGAYGYTF	TGTGCCAGCCTCGGGCGGGACAGGCAACCGAAGGGCGCATATGGCTACACCTTC
.	TRBJ2-7	TRBV5-1	many	11	CASSSTYEQYF	TGCGCCAGCAGCTCTACCTACGAGCAGTACTTC
TRBD1	TRBJ2-1	TRBV10-3	.	16	CAISESKGQTYNEQFF	TGTGCCATCAGTGAGTCGAAGGGACAGACCTACAATGAGCAGTTCTTC
.	TRBJ1-5	TRBV19	few	15	CASSNFLGSNQPQHF	TGTGCCAGTAGTAACTTCCTGGGGAGCAATCAGCCCCAGCATTTT
.	TRBJ2-3	TRBV10-1	.	17	CASSERRNSPGADTQYF	TGCGCCAGCAGTGAGCGGCGGAATAGTCCGGGGGCGGATACGCAGTATTTT
TRBD2	TRBJ2-7	TRBV19	few	16	CASSIVVGGSSYEQYF	TGTGCCAGTAGTATAGTGGTGGGCGGGAGCTCCTACGAGCAGTACTTC
.	TRBJ2-5	TRBV20-1	many	10	CSARSETQYF	TGCAGTGCTAGATCTGAGACCCAGTACTTC
.	TRBJ1-2	TRBV6-1	few	14	CASSEDGSASGYTF	TGTGCCAGCAGTGAAGATGGCAGCGCCAGTGGCTACACCTTC
.	TRBJ2-3	TRBV30	many	13	CAWSVAAEDTQYF	TGTGCCTGGAGTGTAGCGGCGGAAGATACGCAGTATTTT
.	TRBJ2-1	TRBV12-3/TRBV12-4	.	15	CASRLLGGLKDEQFF	TGTGCCAGCAGACTACTAGGGGGGCTGAAAGATGAGCAGTTCTTC
TRBD1	TRBJ1-3	TRBV18	.	19	CASSPKSLGQGSSGNTIYF	TGTGCCAGCTCACCCAAAAGCTTGGGACAGGGGAGCTCTGGAAACACCATATATTTT
.	TRBJ1-4	TRBV20-1	many	13	CSAREGLSEKLFF	TGCAGTGCTAGAGAGGGACTTAGTGAAAAACTGTTTTTT
.	TRBJ1-3	TRBV6-5	.	14	CASSIGSSGNTIYF	TGTGCCAGCAGTATAGGGAGCTCTGGAAACACCATATATTTT
TRBD1	TRBJ2-5	TRBV4-1	many	15	CASSHLTGGRETQYF	TGCGCCAGCAGCCACCTGACAGGGGGACGGGAGACCCAGTACTTC
.	TRBJ2-1	TRBV4-1	few	12	CASSQDPNEQFF	TGCGCCAGCAGCCAAGATCCCAATGAGCAGTTCTTC
.	TRBJ2-3	TRBV20-1	many	16	CSARDGGRSSADTQYF	TGCAGTGCTAGAGATGGAGGTCGGAGTTCGGCAGATACGCAGTATTTT
.	TRBJ1-6	TRBV19	many	14	CASSSGPFWSPLHF	TGTGCCAGTAGTTCCGGACCCTTTTGGTCACCCCTCCACTTT
.	TRBJ2-7	TRBV6-1	.	13	CASSESGPLGQYF	TGTGCCAGCAGTGAATCGGGACCCCTTGGGCAGTACTTC
.	TRBJ1-2	TRBV20-1	.	15	CSAISELTANYGYTF	TGCAGTGCTATTTCGGAGCTGACTGCTAACTATGGCTACACCTTC
TRBD2	TRBJ2-1	TRBV3-1	.	16	CASSQEGLAENNEQFF	TGTGCCAGCAGCCAAGAGGGACTAGCGGAAAACAATGAGCAGTTCTTC
TRBD2	TRBJ2-5	TRBV2	.	18	CASSDYGLAGGPSETQYF	TGTGCCAGCAGCGACTATGGACTAGCGGGAGGGCCATCAGAGACCCAGTACTTC
TRBD1	TRBJ1-6	TRBV28	.	16	CASSPSRQGGNSPLHF	TGTGCCAGCAGTCCCTCGAGACAGGGGGGGAATTCACCCCTCCACTTT
TRBD1	TRBJ1-6	TRBV19	few	21	CASSRTGQGPAYSSYNSPLHF	TGTGCCAGTAGTAGAACGGGACAGGGGCCCGCTTACAGCTCCTATAATTCACCCCTCCACTTT
.	TRBJ2-3	TRBV10-2	many	15	CASSGLVGTTDTQYF	TGCGCCAGCAGTGGTCTGGTGGGAACCACAGATACGCAGTATTTT
.	TRBJ2-7	TRBV6-5	.	16	CASSPTLGGSSYEQYF	TGTGCCAGCAGCCCGACATTGGGCGGTAGCTCCTACGAGCAGTACTTC
TRBD1	TRBJ1-3	TRBV27	.	17	CASSHLGDRGPGNTIYF	TGTGCCAGCAGTCACCTTGGGGACAGGGGGCCTGGAAACACCATATATTTT
.	TRBJ1-6	TRBV2	.	17	CASMASPLGSYNSPLHF	TGTGCCAGCATGGCCAGCCCTCTTGGCTCCTATAATTCACCCCTCCACTTT
.	TRBJ2-7	TRBV20-1	.	14	CSASGDGLTYEQYF	TGCAGTGCTAGCGGAGACGGGCTAACCTACGAGCAGTACTTC
.	TRBJ1-4	TRBV20-1	few	15	CSAQRLEGGLEKLFF	TGCAGTGCCCAACGCCTCGAAGGGGGTTTAGAAAAACTGTTTTTT
.	TRBJ2-5	TRBV14	.	16	CASSQDSSGGRKTQYF	TGTGCCAGCAGCCAAGATTCATCCGGGGGCAGGAAGACCCAGTACTTC
.	TRBJ2-1	TRBV20-1	many	13	CSARTFSYNEQFF	TGCAGTGCTAGAACTTTCTCCTACAATGAGCAGTTCTTC
.	TRBJ2-3	TRBV20-1	many	12	CSASLVVDTQYF	TGCAGTGCTAGTCTAGTAGTAGATACGCAGTATTTT
TRBD1	TRBJ1-2	TRBV12-3/TRBV12-4	few	14	CASSSMTGLSGYTF	TGTGCCAGCAGTTCCATGACAGGGCTTTCAGGCTACACCTTC
.	TRBJ1-2	TRBV20-1	many	13	CSAHNPPGDGYTF	TGCAGTGCTCACAACCCCCCCGGGGACGGCTACACCTTC
TRBD1	TRBJ2-1	TRBV5-5	many	17	CASSPTGAPSSYNEQFF	TGTGCCAGCAGCCCCACAGGGGCCCCAAGCTCCTACAATGAGCAGTTCTTC
.	TRBJ2-3	TRBV10-1	once	14	CASSSGDVGDTQYF	TGCGCCAGCTCCTCGGGGGACGTGGGAGATACGCAGTATTTT
.	TRBJ2-7	TRBV14	few	16	CASSQDTTVGGDEQYF	TGTGCCAGCAGCCAAGACACGACTGTCGGAGGGGATGAGCAGTACTTC
TRBD2	TRBJ2-6	TRBV14	.	18	CASSTLAGPFSGANVLTF	TGTGCCAGCAGTACACTAGCGGGGCCCTTCTCTGGGGCCAACGTCCTGACTTTC
.	TRBJ2-3	TRBV5-5	many	15	CASSLVLASTDTQYF	TGTGCCAGCAGCTTGGTTCTAGCTAGCACAGATACGCAGTATTTT